Following are 25 T cell receptor beta chains from one sample sequenced in a study of OX40 agonist ivuxolimab in advanced cancers. Repertoires were generated with immunoSEQ multiplex PCR, while TCRdb's copy carries only in-frame clones and drops some. The repertoire holds around 40,000 clones, with 75% to 85% as singletons. This specimen was CD4+ or CD8+ T cells sorted from blood, taken in a trial of the OX40 agonist ivuxolimab. Receptor source: an adult with an advanced solid tumor such as melanoma, head and neck, liver or kidney cancer.

V gene TRBV29-1 combines with J gene TRBJ2-2; D call uncertain. The germline V gene has CDR1 SQVTM and CDR2 ANQGSEA. V lost 7 bases to trimming and J lost 4 bases, with 4 bases between them. The CDR3 spans 10 residues. CDR3 amino acids: CSALTGELFF. The CDR3 DNA reads as TGCAGCGCCCTCACCGGGGAGCTGTTTTTT.

This clone was seen only once. Distinct nucleotide sequences in the sample also encode this CDR3. The genes are TRBV4-3 and TRBJ1-6, with D hard to call. V gave up 4 bases and J gave up 6 bases, with 7 bases separating them. The CDR3 consists of 13 residues. CDR1 LGHNA and CDR2 YSLEER come from the germline V gene. CDR3 sequence: CASSLGRNSPLHF. CDR3 DNA sequence: TGCGCCAGCAGCCTGGGCCGTAATTCACCCCTCCACTTT.

This clone appeared a few times. The chain is built from TRBV28 and TRBJ1-1, with D perhaps matching TRBD1 (6 bases). Trimming removed 5 bases at V and 4 bases at J, with 23 bases between. Germline CDR1 and CDR2: MDHEN and SYDVKM. This CDR3 has 17 amino acids. The CDR3 protein is CASSRIATKQGGTEAFF. In nucleotides, the CDR3 is TGTGCCAGCAGTCGAATTGCCACCAAACAGGGAGGCACTGAAGCTTTCTTT.

The gene calls are TRBV28 and TRBJ1-2; D call uncertain. V dropped 5 bases and J dropped 4 bases, with 11 bases sitting between them. The CDR3 runs to 13 residues. CDR1 is MDHEN and CDR2 is SYDVKM in the germline V gene. The chain's CDR3 is CASSVPLSYGYTF. The CDR3 region has the DNA TGTGCCAGCAGTGTGCCACTGTCCTATGGCTACACCTTC.

This clone appeared many times. The chain joins TRBV4-2 to TRBJ2-1, with 11 bases matching TRBD2. The CDR3 consists of 16 residues. Germline values: CDR1 LGHNA, CDR2 YNFKEQ. V was clipped by 0 bases and J by 4 bases; unmatched bases: 2. The CDR3 protein is CASSQDTSGGYNEQFF. CDR3 bases: TGTGCCAGCAGCCAAGATACTAGCGGGGGTTACAATGAGCAGTTCTTC.

The chain joins TRBV9 to TRBJ1-5; tentative D call: TRBD1 (5 bases). Per germline, CDR1 SGDLS and CDR2 YYNGEE. V lost 0 bases to trimming and J lost 0 bases, with 7 bases between them. This CDR3 region has 15 residues. The CDR3 DNA sequence: TGTGCCAGCAGCGTAGAAGGGGATAGCAATCAGCCCCAGCATTTT. This encodes CASSVEGDSNQPQHF.

This clone was seen just once. The chain carries TRBV30 and TRBJ1-2; 10 nucleotides align to TRBD1. CDR1 and CDR2 (germline): GTSNPN, SVGIG (reference sequence). The V segment lost 5 bases and the J segment 3 bases; nucleotides outside the gene matches: 9. The CDR3 extends over 15 amino acids. In DNA form, the CDR3 reads TGTGCCTGGGATCCGGGACAGGGGACGTACTATGGCTACACCTTC. It specifies CAWDPGQGTYYGYTF.

The genes are TRBV11-2 and TRBJ2-7, with TRBD2 matching over 10 bases. With V trimmed by 0 bases and J by 5 bases, 4 bases remained unmatched. The CDR3 consists of 15 residues. Per germline, CDR1 SGHAT and CDR2 FQNNGV. The CDR3 DNA sequence: TGTGCCAGCAGCTTAGAGGCTAGCGGGAGCCACGAGCAGTACTTC. Encoded protein: CASSLEASGSHEQYF. The full variable domain, rest sourced from reference TRBV11-2 and TRBJ2-7, is EAGVAQSPRYKIIEKRQSVAFWCNPISGHATLYWYQQILGQGPKLLIQFQNNGVVDDSQLPKDRFSAERLKGVDSTLKIQPAKLEDSAVYLCASSLEASGSHEQYFGPGTRLTVT.

V usage is TRBV23-1 and J usage is TRBJ2-5, with D uncertain. TRBV23-1 is recorded as an ORF, its role being uncertain. The CDR3 is 17 amino acids. V lost 0 bases, J lost 0 bases, and 14 bases lay in between. CDR3 DNA: TGCGCCAGCAGTCAATCGTGGCAGGAACCTTACCAAGAGACCCAGTACTTC. Its translation: CASSQSWQEPYQETQYF.

The CDR3 DNA reads TGTGCCAGCAGCCAAGTGACGGGTTATAATTCACCCCTCCACTTT. As protein: CASSQVTGYNSPLHF. V and J are TRBV14 and TRBJ1-6; D is undetermined. Germline V gene sequence: CDR1 SGHDN, CDR2 FVKESK. This CDR3 has 15 amino acids. V was cut by 1 base and J by 4 bases, with 8 bases left in between.

This sequence joins TRBV28 and TRBJ1-1; D unresolved. With 2 bases removed from V and 7 bases from J, the gap between germline ends came to 8 bases. The germline CDR1 and CDR2 sequences are MDHEN and SYDVKM. This CDR3 has 12 amino acids. Written as DNA, the CDR3 is TGTGCCAGCAGTTTAGGGGTGAGTGAAGCTTTCTTT. It encodes CASSLGVSEAFF.

The V gene is TRBV19, the J gene TRBJ2-5, with D perhaps TRBD1 (5 bases). The V gene's germline CDR1 is LNHDA and CDR2 SQIVND (reference sequence). The CDR3 has 11 residues. V shed 10 bases and J shed 5 bases, with 11 bases lying between them. The CDR3 sequence is CATQGRETQYF. In DNA, the CDR3 is TGTGCCACTCAGGGAAGGGAGACCCAGTACTTC.

The chain recombines TRBV7-9 with TRBJ2-1, with D perhaps TRBD1 (6 bases). V was pared by 4 bases and J by 8 bases, with 18 bases between. The CDR3 consists of 15 residues. Germline assignment: CDR1 SEHNR and CDR2 FQNEAQ (reference sequence). In DNA form, the CDR3 reads TGTGCCAGCAGCTCCGGGCAGGGGTTCGGTTATGAGCAGTTCTTC. The encoded protein is CASSSGQGFGYEQFF.

For this clone: Germline and junction disagree at one end, which may indicate a read error. The V and J genes are TRBV7-7 and TRBJ2-2; D unresolved. This CDR3 region has 14 residues. Germline-derived CDR1 and CDR2 are SSHAT and FNYEAQ (reference sequence). The CDR3 bases are TGTGCTAGCAGATACACCCCGGGCACCGGGGAGCTGTTTTTT. This codes for CASRYTPGTGELFF.

The J gene is TRBJ1-4, the V gene TRBV7-6; 8 bases fit TRBD1. Germline V CDR1 and CDR2: SGHVS, FNYEAQ. With V trimmed by 5 bases and J by 6 bases, 5 bases remained unmatched. The CDR3 totals 14 residues. The CDR3 DNA reads TGTGCCAGCAGCACGACAGGGGTGTATGAAAAACTGTTTTTT. Translation gives CASSTTGVYEKLFF.

The chain carries TRBV5-6 and TRBJ2-3; no firm D call. Germline CDR1 reads SGHDT; CDR2 reads YYEEEE. Trimming took off 0 bases at V and 2 bases at J, with 10 bases between the two ends. The CDR3 extends over 15 amino acids. For the CDR3, the DNA is TGTGCCAGCAGCTTGGTCCATTCGATCACAGATACGCAGTATTTT. Translated, it gives CASSLVHSITDTQYF.

V is TRBV4-2 and J is TRBJ2-2; 7 nucleotides line up with TRBD1. The germline V gene encodes CDR1 LGHNA and CDR2 YNFKEQ. The CDR3 extends over 15 amino acids. V trimming: 8 bases; J trimming: 0 bases; junction bases outside the gene matches: 6. The CDR3 loop is CASEPGTANTGELFF. In DNA form, the CDR3 reads TGTGCCAGCGAGCCCGGGACAGCGAACACCGGGGAGCTGTTTTTT.

The chain employs TRBV6-1 and TRBJ2-7; weak D call: TRBD1 (5 bases). V was pared by 1 base and J by 3 bases, with 10 bases between. CDR1 is MNHNS, CDR2 SASEGT, per germline. This CDR3 comprises 14 residues. The CDR3 spells CASSEGNRIYEQYF. CDR3 nucleotide sequence: TGTGCCAGCAGTGAAGGTAACAGGATCTACGAGCAGTACTTC.

The gene calls are TRBV11-1 and TRBJ2-5; unclear D gene. Germline CDR1 is SGHAT and CDR2 is FQDESV (reference sequence). The V end lost 4 bases, the J end lost 2 bases, and 2 bases lay between the germline ends. The CDR3 is 11 residues long. The CDR3: CASSSQETQYF. The CDR3 coding sequence is TGTGCCAGCAGCTCACAAGAGACCCAGTACTTC.

This clone was counted a single time. The chain links TRBV10-2 to TRBJ2-5; a weak D match, TRBD1 (6 bases). Germline V lookup: CDR1 WSHSY, CDR2 SAAADI. This CDR3 region has 15 residues. Trimming cost V 0 bases and J 4 bases, with 12 bases left between them. CDR3 bases: TGCGCCAGCAGTGAGTCAGGGGGTTGGCGAGAGACCCAGTACTTC. It encodes CASSESGGWRETQYF.

The chain combines TRBV27 with TRBJ2-1; the D call may be TRBD1 or TRBD2 (5 bases each). CDR1 and CDR2 (germline): MNHEY, SMNVEV (reference sequence). The V gene lost 3 bases and the J gene lost 7 bases, with 13 bases spanning the gap. The CDR3 spans 14 residues. Here the CDR3 reads CASSFGHAGNEQFF. The CDR3 bases are TGTGCCAGCAGTTTTGGACACGCGGGTAATGAGCAGTTCTTC.

V gene TRBV5-1 combines with J gene TRBJ2-3, with D possibly matching TRBD1 (5 bases). The CDR3 length is 14 residues. Looked up from germline, CDR1 is SGHRS and CDR2 is YFSETQ. V lost 0 bases and J lost 4, with 9 bases in between. The CDR3: CASSLGSRADTQYF. The CDR3 DNA is TGCGCCAGCAGCTTGGGAAGCAGGGCAGATACGCAGTATTTT.

This rearrangement joins TRBV28 to TRBJ1-4; TRBD1 matches at 8 bases. The V gene end was trimmed by 7 bases and the J gene end by 6 bases; junction bases not matched to a gene: 10. The CDR3 is 15 residues long. The germline CDR1 and CDR2 sequences are MDHEN and SYDVKM. The CDR3 nucleotides read TGTGCCAGCACCCCGGACAGGGTTCCGGATGAAAAACTGTTTTTT. The encoded protein is CASTPDRVPDEKLFF.

For the CDR3, the DNA is TGTGCCAGCAGCTTTTACAGGGGGGGTACTGAAGCTTTCTTT. It is translated as CASSFYRGGTEAFF. This chain joins TRBV5-4 and TRBJ1-1; TRBD1 agrees at 8 bases. The CDR3 contains 14 residues. Germline CDR1 and CDR2: SGHNT and YYREEE (reference sequence). The junction had 5 bases not matched to a gene; V was cut back by 2 bases and J by 5 bases.

The J gene is TRBJ1-1, the V gene TRBV19; a weak D match, TRBD1 (6 bases). The CDR3 has 13 amino acids. Germline loops: CDR1 LNHDA, CDR2 SQIVND (reference sequence). Trimming cost V 7 bases and J 4 bases, with 13 bases left between them. This chain's CDR3 is CASIWQGSTEAFF. The CDR3 DNA reads TGTGCCAGTATTTGGCAGGGGAGCACTGAAGCTTTCTTT.